Shown below are 25 T cell receptor beta chains from a single sample sequenced in a study of TIL therapy for anti-PD-1-resistant metastatic lung cancer. Time point of the sample: pre-treatment sample, taken before nivolumab and TIL therapy. The immunoSEQ assay was v3. Repertoires were generated with immunoSEQ multiplex PCR, while TCRdb's copy carries only in-frame clones and drops some. The sample carries about 21,000 clones, about 70% recorded once. This specimen was blood, taken at baseline. The receptor source for this set is a person aged 25 to 85 with non-small cell lung cancer.

The genes are TRBV7-9 and TRBJ2-7; D is undetermined. The CDR3 consists of 15 residues. Trimming removed 3 bases from V and 2 bases from J, with 14 bases in between. CDR1 and CDR2 from the germline V gene are SEHNR and FQNEAQ (reference sequence). The CDR3 sequence is CASSFGRSTTYEQYF. CDR3 in DNA: TGTGCCAGCAGCTTCGGACGGAGTACAACCTACGAGCAGTACTTC. The whole variable domain, filled in from reference TRBV7-9 and TRBJ2-7, reads DTGVSQNPRHKITKRGQNVTFRCDPISEHNRLYWYRQTLGQGPEFLTYFQNEAQLEKSRLLSDRFSAERPKGSFSTLEIQRTEQGDSAMYLCASSFGRSTTYEQYFGPGTRLTVT.

The chain is built from TRBV5-4 and TRBJ2-1; TRBD1 is a possible D gene (7 bases). V was shortened by 3 bases and J by 8 bases, with 15 bases between the two germline ends. Germline V gene lookup returns CDR1 SGHNT and CDR2 YYREEE (reference sequence). This CDR3 region has 14 residues. The CDR3 bases are TGTGCCAGCAGCTCCAGGGGGACTCTAGATGAGCAGTTCTTC. Protein product: CASSSRGTLDEQFF.

This rearrangement joins TRBV1 to TRBJ2-7; whether TRBD2, the table's D call, matches the DNA was not checked. TRBV1 is classified as a pseudogene. The CDR3 is made up of 20 amino acids. This CDR3 is CTSSQFFPGFGGTSPYEQYV. The DNA for the CDR3 is TGCACCAGCAGCCAGTTTTTTCCAGGTTTTGGCGGGACGTCCCCCTACGAGCAGTACGTC.

V gene TRBV5-1 combines with J gene TRBJ2-7; the D is unclear. CDR1 SGHRS and CDR2 YFSETQ come from the germline V gene. The length of the CDR3 is 16 residues. Trimming took 1 base from V and 0 from J, leaving 14 bases between them. CDR3: CASSLRAGSSSYEQYF. CDR3 nucleotide sequence: TGCGCCAGCAGCTTGAGGGCAGGATCGAGCTCCTACGAGCAGTACTTC. Full variable domain (remainder filled in from reference TRBV5-1 and TRBJ2-7): KAGVTQTPRYLIKTRGQQVTLSCSPISGHRSVSWYQQTPGQGLQFLFEYFSETQRNKGNFPGRFSGRQFSNSRSEMNVSTLELGDSALYLCASSLRAGSSSYEQYFGPGTRLTVT.

V is TRBV7-2 and J is TRBJ2-1; D is undetermined. CDR3 size: 14 residues. Germline V lookup: CDR1 SGHTA, CDR2 FQGNSA. V lost 2 bases, J lost 6 bases, and 11 bases lay in between. CDR3 in DNA: TGTGCCAGCAGCTTATATGCAAGAACCAATGAGCAGTTCTTC. Its translation: CASSLYARTNEQFF.

The chain's CDR3 is CASSIDVRLAQHF. The CDR3 coding sequence is TGTGCCAGTAGTATTGACGTCCGGTTGGCCCAGCATTTT. V usage is TRBV19 and J usage is TRBJ1-5; D unclear. The CDR3 consists of 13 residues. The V end lost 3 bases, the J end lost 11 bases, and 14 bases lay between the germline ends. Germline values: CDR1 LNHDA, CDR2 SQIVND (reference sequence).

The gene calls are TRBV3-1 (or the pseudogene TRBV3-2) and TRBJ2-2; maybe TRBD1 (6 bases). Trimming pared 3 bases from V and 4 bases from J, leaving 9 bases between. This CDR3 is 14 amino acids long. Germline CDR1 LGHDT, CDR2 YNNKEL (reference sequence). CDR3 DNA: TGTGCCAGCAGCCAGACAGGTGTCACCGGGGAGCTGTTTTTT. It translates to CASSQTGVTGELFF.

This chain connects TRBV19 to TRBJ2-1; perhaps TRBD2 as D (6 bases). This CDR3 has 14 residues. V dropped 6 bases and J dropped 5 bases, with 14 bases sitting between them. Germline V lookup: CDR1 LNHDA, CDR2 SQIVND (reference sequence). The CDR3 spells CASRSPRGHNEQFF. The DNA for the CDR3 is TGTGCCAGTAGGAGCCCGCGGGGACACAATGAGCAGTTCTTC.

The chain recombines TRBV3-1 (or the pseudogene TRBV3-2) with TRBJ2-3; TRBD1 aligns across 7 bases. With V trimmed by 3 bases and J by 7 bases, 10 bases remained unmatched. CDR1 is LGHDT and CDR2 is YNNKEL in the germline V gene (reference sequence). The CDR3 length is 15 residues. The CDR3 spells CASSQTGIYPYTQYF. The CDR3 DNA reads TGTGCCAGCAGCCAGACAGGGATCTACCCTTATACGCAGTATTTT.

The chain combines TRBV19 with TRBJ2-3; either TRBD1 or TRBD2 may supply D (5 bases each). In germline, CDR1 is LNHDA, CDR2 SQIVND (reference sequence). Trimming removed 5 bases from V and 4 bases from J, with 19 bases in between. CDR3 length: 16 amino acids. CDR3 nucleotide sequence: TGTGCCAGTAGTGTAAAGGGACCCCCGAACCCAGATACGCAGTATTTT. This codes for CASSVKGPPNPDTQYF.

This clone was found once. V is TRBV2 and J is TRBJ1-1, with D uncertain. This CDR3 has 16 amino acids. With 1 base removed from V and 0 bases from J, the gap between germline ends came to 12 bases. Germline V gives CDR1 SNHLY, CDR2 FYNNEI. The CDR3 bases are TGTGCCAGCAGTGAAGGGGCCGGATACATGAACACTGAAGCTTTCTTT. This encodes CASSEGAGYMNTEAFF. Filled out from reference TRBV2 and TRBJ1-1, the complete variable domain reads EPEVTQTPSHQVTQMGQEVILRCVPISNHLYFYWYRQILGQKVEFLVSFYNNEISEKSEIFDDQFSVERPDGSNFTLKIRSTKLEDSAMYFCASSEGAGYMNTEAFFGQGTRLTVV.

Sample share makes this clone medium-sized. The chain combines TRBV6-5 with TRBJ1-1, with TRBD1 identical over 7 bases. CDR1 is MNHEY and CDR2 is SVGAGI in the germline V gene. Unmatched junction bases numbered 7, after V lost 8 bases and J lost 4 bases. The CDR3 loop spans 13 amino acids. The CDR3 nucleotides are TGTGCCAGCGGTACAGGGGAGACCACTGAAGCTTTCTTT. It yields the protein CASGTGETTEAFF.

This chain links TRBV10-3 with TRBJ2-3; D might be TRBD1 (5 bases). V lost 2 bases and J lost 4, with 13 bases in between. The CDR3 covers 15 residues. In germline, CDR1 is ENHRY, CDR2 SYGVKD. The CDR3 DNA reads as TGTGCCATCAGTGAGAACGGTCTAGGGGCAGATACGCAGTATTTT. Translated: CAISENGLGADTQYF.

The chain carries TRBV18 and TRBJ2-2, with no clear D. V lost 2 bases and J lost 0, with 10 bases in between. The CDR3 is 16 residues long. Germline V gene lookup returns CDR1 KGHSH and CDR2 LQKENI. CDR3 sequence (DNA): TGTGCCAGCTCACCATTAGGGCTGACGAACACCGGGGAGCTGTTTTTT. Its protein is CASSPLGLTNTGELFF.

The rearrangement joins TRBV12-3 or TRBV12-4 to TRBJ2-7; D gene uncertain. This CDR3 is built from 11 residues. Trimming removed 5 bases from V and 6 bases from J, with 8 bases in between. CDR3 region: CASSLLIEQYF. CDR3 in DNA: TGTGCCAGCAGTCTTCTCATCGAGCAGTACTTC.

The chain couples TRBV5-1 to TRBJ2-7; TRBD1 matches 9 bases. V lost 2 bases to trimming and J lost 4 bases; unmatched junction nucleotides: 7. Germline CDR1 and CDR2: SGHRS and YFSETQ. The length of the CDR3 is 15 residues. CDR3 amino acids: CASSLGGTGLYEQYV. CDR3 DNA sequence: TGCGCCAGCAGCTTAGGCGGGACAGGGCTTTACGAGCAGTACGTC.

CDR3 in amino acids: CASSGRRGGNTIYF. The CDR3 nucleotides are TGTGCCAGCTCCGGTCGCAGGGGTGGAAACACCATATATTTT. This chain connects TRBV18 to TRBJ1-3; D possibly corresponds to TRBD1 (6 bases). Trimming shortened V by 6 bases and J by 3 bases, and 12 bases separated the two germline ends. Germline loops: CDR1 KGHSH, CDR2 LQKENI. The CDR3 runs to 14 residues.

The genes are TRBV5-1 and TRBJ2-5, with a possible D match to TRBD2 (5 bases). Germline V lookup: CDR1 SGHRS, CDR2 YFSETQ. The V end lost 5 bases, the J end lost 5 bases, and 16 bases lay between the germline ends. CDR3 size: 14 residues. CDR3 in amino acids: CASSLTRNGETQYF. CDR3 DNA sequence: TGCGCCAGCAGTCTTACTAGGAACGGGGAGACCCAGTACTTC.

The V and J genes are TRBV30 and TRBJ1-2; possible D gene TRBD1, 6 bases. V was shortened by 1 base and J by 7 bases, with 10 bases between the two germline ends. The CDR3 contains 12 residues. Germline assignment: CDR1 GTSNPN and CDR2 SVGIG (reference sequence). Here the CDR3 reads CAWSAGGPGYTF. CDR3 coding DNA: TGTGCCTGGAGTGCGGGGGGCCCTGGCTACACCTTC.

The V call is TRBV7-2, the J call TRBJ1-4; 7 nucleotides agree with TRBD1. Germline V lookup: CDR1 SGHTA, CDR2 FQGNSA. The CDR3 spans 14 residues. With 0 bases clipped from V and 6 bases from J, the junction kept 1 base outside the gene matches. The CDR3 DNA follows: TGTGCCAGCAGCTTAGCAGGGGGCTATGAAAAACTGTTTTTT. Its translation: CASSLAGGYEKLFF.

This clone showed up just a few times. The CDR3 sequence: CAWRIGGSNQPQHF. CDR3 DNA: TGTGCCTGGAGGATAGGAGGGTCCAATCAGCCCCAGCATTTT. V and J are TRBV30 and TRBJ1-5; D remains ambiguous. Germline CDR1 and CDR2: GTSNPN and SVGIG (reference sequence). Trimming pared 3 bases from V and 3 bases from J, leaving 12 bases between. This CDR3 has 14 amino acids.

V gene TRBV7-9 combines with J gene TRBJ1-6, with D tentatively TRBD1 (5 bases). The CDR3 has 13 residues. V lost 6 bases, J lost 7 bases, and 10 bases lay in between. Germline CDR1 reads SEHNR; CDR2 reads FQNEAQ (reference sequence). CDR3 loop: CASRGGANSPLHF. The CDR3 DNA follows: TGTGCCAGCAGGGGGGGAGCGAATTCACCCCTCCACTTT.

The chain has TRBV30 and TRBJ1-5; no clear D. This CDR3 region has 14 residues. CDR1 is GTSNPN and CDR2 is SVGIG in the germline V gene (reference sequence). V lost 0 bases, J lost 0 bases, and 6 bases lay in between. The CDR3 protein is CAWSVTNSNQPQHF. Here the CDR3 DNA reads TGTGCCTGGAGTGTAACAAATAGCAATCAGCCCCAGCATTTT.

This chain joins TRBV2 and TRBJ2-1; D perhaps matches TRBD1 (5 bases). Per the germline V gene, CDR1 is SNHLY and CDR2 is FYNNEI. This CDR3 has 15 amino acids. The germline V and J ends were trimmed by 5 bases and 0 bases, with 11 bases remaining between them. The CDR3: CASSTRASSYNEQFF. The CDR3 DNA is TGTGCCAGCAGTACCAGGGCGAGCTCCTACAATGAGCAGTTCTTC.

This chain joins TRBV7-2 and TRBJ1-4, with D possibly being TRBD1 (6 bases). There are 19 residues in the CDR3. V dropped 5 bases and J dropped 7 bases, with 29 bases sitting between them. Germline CDR1 reads SGHTA; CDR2 reads FQGNSA. The CDR3 here is CASSPAGNYRAMRSEKLFF. In nucleotides, the CDR3 is TGTGCCAGCAGCCCGGCTGGCAATTACAGGGCTATGAGGAGTGAAAAACTGTTTTTT.